This T cell receptor beta chain was recorded in a study of blood T cell repertoires in COVID-19. Cohort allocation depended upon clinical history that participants reported. Donors in Cohort 3 who had recovered were those with two negative PCRs, healthcare professional clearance, or resolution of their symptoms. The V segment lost 5 bases and the J segment 6 bases; nucleotides outside the gene matches: 3. CDR3 length: 14 residues. CDR1 SGHNT and CDR2 YENEEA come from the germline V gene. Per the study methods: How many nucleated cells were present was estimated from reference gene primer amplification. Generated by immunoSEQ multiplex PCR, the TCRdb table keeps only in-frame clones and is missing some. For V, J and clone size, that table is used; D and trimming come from the DNA. The data contain fewer than 200,000 clones, 88% of them singletons.

The V and J genes are TRBV11-3 and TRBJ2-1; 11 bases are a match to TRBD2. The TCR was taken from a woman in her late teens or twenties who had recovered from COVID-19. Sequencing was performed on PBMCs or T cells enriched from blood (not recorded which). For the CDR3, the DNA is TGTGCCAGCAGCAAACTAGCGGGAGCCAATGAGCAGTTCTTC. Residues: CASSKLAGANEQFF. Drawing the rest from reference TRBV11-3 and TRBJ2-1, the complete variable domain is EAGVVQSPRYKIIEKKQPVAFWCNPISGHNTLYWYLQNLGQGPELLIRYENEEAVDDSQLPKDRFSAERLKGVDSTLKIQPAELGDSAVYLCASSKLAGANEQFFGPGTRLTVL.